Listed below are T cell receptor beta chains from one sample, sequenced in a study of CD8+ T cells in alopecia areata. The repertoire was sequenced with immunoSEQ multiplex PCR; TCRdb's copy has only in-frame clones and lacks some. The table lists some 170,000 clones, 67% of them singletons, with approximately 10% in the top ten. The sample was CD8+ T cells sorted from blood, taken at week 0. The receptors originated from a human donor with alopecia areata. The CDR3 runs from the conserved cysteine through the conserved F or W. A D gene is named only where the DNA matches it firmly. Rows give clone size only sometimes, using once, few, many, or a class for an expanded clone.

>TRBD1|TRBV25-1|TRBJ1-6|NA
TGTGCCAGCAGCCGACAGGGTAATTCACCCCTCCACTTT
CASSRQGNSPLHF
>NA|TRBV27|TRBJ2-5|NA
TGTGCCAGCAGTTCCGGTCCACAGGAGTACTTC
CASSSGPQEYF
>NA|TRBV6-5|TRBJ1-2|NA
TGTGCCAGCGGGGAAGGGGTTCTCTATGGCTACACCTTC
CASGEGVLYGYTF
>NA|TRBV6-6|TRBJ2-7|few
TGTGCCAGCAGTCGCAGGGTAACAGGGATGGGCGAGCAGTACTTC
CASSRRVTGMGEQYF
>NA|TRBV15|TRBJ1-1|once
TGTGCCACCAGCAGATCGACCGGGCCATACACGAACACTGAAGCTTTCTTT
CATSRSTGPYTNTEAFF
>NA|TRBV6-1|TRBJ1-1|NA
TGTGCCAGCAGTGATGTAGAATGGACCGGTGAAGCTTTCTTT
CASSDVEWTGEAFF
>NA|TRBV4-1|TRBJ1-1|NA
TGCGCCAGCAGCCAGCAGCACGACAGAACCCAAGCTTTCTTT
CASSQQHDRTQAFF
>TRBD1|TRBV29-1|TRBJ2-2|few
TGCAGCGTCCGGACAGGGGAGGGCGGGGAGCTGTTTTTT
CSVRTGEGGELFF
>NA|TRBV4-1|TRBJ2-1|NA
TGCGCCAGCAGCCAAACGGGGCACCAGTTCTTC
CASSQTGHQFF
>NA|TRBV7-2|TRBJ1-1|few
TGTGCCAGCAGTACACATTCTGAAGCTTTCTTT
CASSTHSEAFF
>NA|TRBV19|TRBJ2-1|few
TGTGCCAGTAGTATAACCAGCTCCTACAATGAGCAGTTCTTC
CASSITSSYNEQFF
>TRBD2|TRBV30|TRBJ2-7|NA
TGTGCCTGGATCGGGCCTAGCGGGGGGAACGAGCAGTACTTC
CAWIGPSGGNEQYF
>NA|TRBV29-1|TRBJ2-1|NA
TGCAGCGTCGACGGTGGCTCCTACAATGAGCAGTTCTTC
CSVDGGSYNEQFF
>TRBD1|TRBV29-1|TRBJ2-7|NA
TGCAGCGTTATACCGGGACAGGTATATGACGAGCAGTACTTC
CSVIPGQVYDEQYF
>TRBD2|TRBV6-6|TRBJ2-7|NA
TGTGCCAGCAGGCCCCGGGGAGGGGTGGGTGAGCAGTACTTC
CASRPRGGVGEQYF
>NA|TRBV7-8|TRBJ2-2|NA
TGTGCCAGCAGCTTAGTGCAGACGAACACCGGGGAGCTGTTTTTT
CASSLVQTNTGELFF
>TRBD1|TRBV9|TRBJ2-5|NA
TGTGCCAGCAGCACCTCCCCGACAGGGGTCGAGACCCAGTACTTC
CASSTSPTGVETQYF
>NA|TRBV5-1|TRBJ2-1|NA
TGCGCCAGCAGCTTGGCTTGGACAAGTGAGCAGTTCTTC
CASSLAWTSEQFF
>NA|TRBV30|TRBJ2-1|few
TGTGCCTGCTTAGGGACGTACTACAATGAGCAGTTCTTC
CACLGTYYNEQFF
>TRBD1|TRBV27|TRBJ2-2|NA
TGTGCCAGCAGTCCACGACAGGGTTTAACCGGGGAGCTGTTTTTT
CASSPRQGLTGELFF
>NA|TRBV9|TRBJ2-5|few
TGTGCCAGCAGCGTAGGGGACTACCAAGAGACCCAGTACTTC
CASSVGDYQETQYF
>TRBD1|TRBV29-1|TRBJ1-1|NA
TGCAGCGTTGTATTCGGACAGGGGATCGCTGAAGCTTTCTTT
CSVVFGQGIAEAFF
>NA|TRBV4-1|TRBJ1-1|NA
TGCGCCAGCAGCCCACCGGGGGCCCTGGGAGCTTTCTTT
CASSPPGALGAFF
>NA|TRBV29-1|TRBJ2-5|NA
TGCAGCGTTACGGGGTTAATATCGGAACAAGAGACCCAGTACTTC
CSVTGLISEQETQYF
>NA|TRBV30|TRBJ2-1|NA
TGTGCCTGGAGTGACTCAGCCGAGCAGTTCTTC
CAWSDSAEQFF
>NA|TRBV10-3|TRBJ2-7|NA
TGTGCCATCAGTGAGTCTGGACCAACCTACGAGCAGTACTTC
CAISESGPTYEQYF
>NA|TRBV4-1|TRBJ2-7|once
TGCGCCAGCAGCCAAGGGGTTGGGTACGAGCAGTACTTC
CASSQGVGYEQYF
>NA|TRBV6-6|TRBJ2-5|NA
TGTGCCAGCAGTTCCGGGACGCCAGAAGAGACCCAGTACTTC
CASSSGTPEETQYF
>NA|TRBV2|TRBJ1-5|NA
TGTGCCAGCGGGGTGGGGGGCGCATGGCCCCAGCATTTT
CASGVGGAWPQHF
>NA|TRBV25-1|TRBJ2-3|NA
TGTGCCAGCAGGTCTGATACGCAGTATTTT
CASRSDTQYF
>TRBD1|TRBV30|TRBJ2-3|once
TGTGCCTGGGACAGGGGGGGCACAGATACGCAGTATTTT
CAWDRGGTDTQYF
>TRBD1|TRBV30|TRBJ1-4|NA
TGTGCCTTGACCGGGACAGGAGAAAAACTGTTTTTT
CALTGTGEKLFF
>TRBD2|TRBV29-1|TRBJ2-5|few
TGCAGCGTTGAAGGACTAGCGGTAGAAGAGACCCAGTACTTC
CSVEGLAVEETQYF
>TRBD2|TRBV2|TRBJ2-1|NA
TGTGCCAGCATGGGGACTACTAGCTCCTACAATGAGCAGTTCTTC
CASMGTTSSYNEQFF
>TRBD2|TRBV30|TRBJ2-2|once
TGTGCCTTGGAAGGACTAGCGGGGGGACGGACCGGGGAGCTGTTTTTT
CALEGLAGGRTGELFF
>TRBD2|TRBV9|TRBJ2-1|NA
TGTGCCAGCAGCGCTAGCGGGGCGTCCTACAATGAGCAGTTCTTC
CASSASGASYNEQFF
>NA|TRBV25-1|TRBJ2-7|few
TGTGCCAGCAGTGAATTAGAGGGGAGCTCCTACGAGCAGTACTTC
CASSELEGSSYEQYF
>TRBD2|TRBV4-1|TRBJ2-1|few
TGCGCCAGCAGCCCGCGGGACTACCAAAAGCAGTTCTTC
CASSPRDYQKQFF
>NA|TRBV13|TRBJ2-7|few
TGTGCCAGCAGCTTACAAGGACAGAGATTCTACGAGCAGTACTTC
CASSLQGQRFYEQYF
>NA|TRBV30|TRBJ2-7|NA
TGTGCCTGGTCCGGCTCCCCCTCCTACTACGAGCAGTACTTC
CAWSGSPSYYEQYF
>TRBD1|TRBV25-1|TRBJ2-3|few
TGTGCCAGCAGTGAATATAGGACAGGGGAAGGAGATACGCAGTATTTT
CASSEYRTGEGDTQYF
>NA|TRBV7-9|TRBJ1-6|once
TGTGCCAGCAGCTTGGGACGGTCCCTCCACTTT
CASSLGRSLHF
>NA|TRBV6-1|TRBJ2-7|NA
TGTGCCAGCGACGAACAGGGCGAGCAGTACTTC
CASDEQGEQYF